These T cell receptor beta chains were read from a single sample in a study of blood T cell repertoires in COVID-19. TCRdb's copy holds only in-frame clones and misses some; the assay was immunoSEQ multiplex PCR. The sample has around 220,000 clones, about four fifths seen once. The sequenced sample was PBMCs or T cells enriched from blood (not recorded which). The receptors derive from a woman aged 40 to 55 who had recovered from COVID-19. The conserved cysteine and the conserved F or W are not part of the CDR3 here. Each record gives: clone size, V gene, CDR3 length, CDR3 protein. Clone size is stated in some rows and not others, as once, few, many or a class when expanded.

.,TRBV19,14,ASSIHPDRVRQPQH
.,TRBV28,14,ASSLTSGGRYNEQF
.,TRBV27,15,ASSLSDGTGPYNEQF
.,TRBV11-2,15,ASTLTRGAFRNYGYT
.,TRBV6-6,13,ASSYEGLSTGELF
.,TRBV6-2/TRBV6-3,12,ASSSGLKTDTQY
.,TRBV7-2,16,ASSLIWTVSRAGNTIY
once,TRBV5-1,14,ASSLWASGSGDTQY
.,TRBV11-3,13,ASSLRDSSYNEQF
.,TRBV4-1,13,ASSQVGLAPETQY
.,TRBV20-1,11,SASVSGRSGYT
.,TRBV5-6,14,ASSSYTGGKITEAF
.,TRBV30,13,AWSPGQFERETQY
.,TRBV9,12,ASSGREGLGEQF
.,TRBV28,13,ASSLASGGGSPLH
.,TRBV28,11,ASSMGTDEKLF
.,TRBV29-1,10,SGGTPNEKLF
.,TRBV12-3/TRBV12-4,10,ASRGLPDTQY
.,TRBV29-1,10,SVGHDNYGYT
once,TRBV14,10,ASSPGYTEAF
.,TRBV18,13,ASSPQRGGGETQY
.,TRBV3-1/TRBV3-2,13,ASSQATSGQETQY
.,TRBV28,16,ASRGRGMMGQGNFEQY
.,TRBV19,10,ASSTGGETQY
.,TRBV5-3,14,ARSLHRAGMNTEAF
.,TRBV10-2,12,ASRGQGGGTEAF
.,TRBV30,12,AWSAGGSRNTIY